These T cell receptor beta chains were read from a single sample in a study of blood T cells in healthy people across ages. TCRdb re-analysed the 5' RACE reads in MiXCR, keeping a single row per CDR3 protein. Altogether around 1,000,000 distinct CDR3 sequences are present, under 30% being singletons, with the ten largest covering around 0.7%. Another study also made use of these data, one on T cells of mothers and their children.

The sequencing sample was made of blood. The receptors originated from a girl aged 2 to 9 in good health. Each CDR3 is given with its conserved first and last residue. The D gene is left open where the match is weak.

d_call: .; v_call: TRBV20-1; j_call: TRBJ1-4; cdr3_aa: CSARELGELKLFF
d_call: .; v_call: TRBV19; j_call: TRBJ1-6; cdr3_aa: CASSNGRQVNSPLHF
d_call: .; v_call: TRBV7-2; j_call: TRBJ2-1; cdr3_aa: CASSFEGQSYNEQFF
d_call: TRBD2; v_call: TRBV6-2/TRBV6-3; j_call: TRBJ2-1; cdr3_aa: CASSYSKLAGYNEQFF
d_call: TRBD1; v_call: TRBV28; j_call: TRBJ1-2; cdr3_aa: CASKPGQGNYYGYTF
d_call: .; v_call: TRBV2; j_call: TRBJ2-7; cdr3_aa: CASRVRVGEQYF
d_call: .; v_call: TRBV2; j_call: TRBJ1-1; cdr3_aa: CASSEVGGGGAFF
d_call: TRBD2; v_call: TRBV27; j_call: .; cdr3_aa: CAASLAGGNDEQFF
d_call: TRBD1; v_call: TRBV5-1; j_call: TRBJ1-2; cdr3_aa: CASSFDDTGTDYGYTF
d_call: .; v_call: TRBV3-1; j_call: TRBJ2-3; cdr3_aa: CASSHPLTDTQYF
d_call: TRBD2; v_call: TRBV2; j_call: TRBJ2-5; cdr3_aa: CASSARGVTRTPEETQYF
d_call: .; v_call: TRBV5-6; j_call: .; cdr3_aa: CASSFGPETQYF